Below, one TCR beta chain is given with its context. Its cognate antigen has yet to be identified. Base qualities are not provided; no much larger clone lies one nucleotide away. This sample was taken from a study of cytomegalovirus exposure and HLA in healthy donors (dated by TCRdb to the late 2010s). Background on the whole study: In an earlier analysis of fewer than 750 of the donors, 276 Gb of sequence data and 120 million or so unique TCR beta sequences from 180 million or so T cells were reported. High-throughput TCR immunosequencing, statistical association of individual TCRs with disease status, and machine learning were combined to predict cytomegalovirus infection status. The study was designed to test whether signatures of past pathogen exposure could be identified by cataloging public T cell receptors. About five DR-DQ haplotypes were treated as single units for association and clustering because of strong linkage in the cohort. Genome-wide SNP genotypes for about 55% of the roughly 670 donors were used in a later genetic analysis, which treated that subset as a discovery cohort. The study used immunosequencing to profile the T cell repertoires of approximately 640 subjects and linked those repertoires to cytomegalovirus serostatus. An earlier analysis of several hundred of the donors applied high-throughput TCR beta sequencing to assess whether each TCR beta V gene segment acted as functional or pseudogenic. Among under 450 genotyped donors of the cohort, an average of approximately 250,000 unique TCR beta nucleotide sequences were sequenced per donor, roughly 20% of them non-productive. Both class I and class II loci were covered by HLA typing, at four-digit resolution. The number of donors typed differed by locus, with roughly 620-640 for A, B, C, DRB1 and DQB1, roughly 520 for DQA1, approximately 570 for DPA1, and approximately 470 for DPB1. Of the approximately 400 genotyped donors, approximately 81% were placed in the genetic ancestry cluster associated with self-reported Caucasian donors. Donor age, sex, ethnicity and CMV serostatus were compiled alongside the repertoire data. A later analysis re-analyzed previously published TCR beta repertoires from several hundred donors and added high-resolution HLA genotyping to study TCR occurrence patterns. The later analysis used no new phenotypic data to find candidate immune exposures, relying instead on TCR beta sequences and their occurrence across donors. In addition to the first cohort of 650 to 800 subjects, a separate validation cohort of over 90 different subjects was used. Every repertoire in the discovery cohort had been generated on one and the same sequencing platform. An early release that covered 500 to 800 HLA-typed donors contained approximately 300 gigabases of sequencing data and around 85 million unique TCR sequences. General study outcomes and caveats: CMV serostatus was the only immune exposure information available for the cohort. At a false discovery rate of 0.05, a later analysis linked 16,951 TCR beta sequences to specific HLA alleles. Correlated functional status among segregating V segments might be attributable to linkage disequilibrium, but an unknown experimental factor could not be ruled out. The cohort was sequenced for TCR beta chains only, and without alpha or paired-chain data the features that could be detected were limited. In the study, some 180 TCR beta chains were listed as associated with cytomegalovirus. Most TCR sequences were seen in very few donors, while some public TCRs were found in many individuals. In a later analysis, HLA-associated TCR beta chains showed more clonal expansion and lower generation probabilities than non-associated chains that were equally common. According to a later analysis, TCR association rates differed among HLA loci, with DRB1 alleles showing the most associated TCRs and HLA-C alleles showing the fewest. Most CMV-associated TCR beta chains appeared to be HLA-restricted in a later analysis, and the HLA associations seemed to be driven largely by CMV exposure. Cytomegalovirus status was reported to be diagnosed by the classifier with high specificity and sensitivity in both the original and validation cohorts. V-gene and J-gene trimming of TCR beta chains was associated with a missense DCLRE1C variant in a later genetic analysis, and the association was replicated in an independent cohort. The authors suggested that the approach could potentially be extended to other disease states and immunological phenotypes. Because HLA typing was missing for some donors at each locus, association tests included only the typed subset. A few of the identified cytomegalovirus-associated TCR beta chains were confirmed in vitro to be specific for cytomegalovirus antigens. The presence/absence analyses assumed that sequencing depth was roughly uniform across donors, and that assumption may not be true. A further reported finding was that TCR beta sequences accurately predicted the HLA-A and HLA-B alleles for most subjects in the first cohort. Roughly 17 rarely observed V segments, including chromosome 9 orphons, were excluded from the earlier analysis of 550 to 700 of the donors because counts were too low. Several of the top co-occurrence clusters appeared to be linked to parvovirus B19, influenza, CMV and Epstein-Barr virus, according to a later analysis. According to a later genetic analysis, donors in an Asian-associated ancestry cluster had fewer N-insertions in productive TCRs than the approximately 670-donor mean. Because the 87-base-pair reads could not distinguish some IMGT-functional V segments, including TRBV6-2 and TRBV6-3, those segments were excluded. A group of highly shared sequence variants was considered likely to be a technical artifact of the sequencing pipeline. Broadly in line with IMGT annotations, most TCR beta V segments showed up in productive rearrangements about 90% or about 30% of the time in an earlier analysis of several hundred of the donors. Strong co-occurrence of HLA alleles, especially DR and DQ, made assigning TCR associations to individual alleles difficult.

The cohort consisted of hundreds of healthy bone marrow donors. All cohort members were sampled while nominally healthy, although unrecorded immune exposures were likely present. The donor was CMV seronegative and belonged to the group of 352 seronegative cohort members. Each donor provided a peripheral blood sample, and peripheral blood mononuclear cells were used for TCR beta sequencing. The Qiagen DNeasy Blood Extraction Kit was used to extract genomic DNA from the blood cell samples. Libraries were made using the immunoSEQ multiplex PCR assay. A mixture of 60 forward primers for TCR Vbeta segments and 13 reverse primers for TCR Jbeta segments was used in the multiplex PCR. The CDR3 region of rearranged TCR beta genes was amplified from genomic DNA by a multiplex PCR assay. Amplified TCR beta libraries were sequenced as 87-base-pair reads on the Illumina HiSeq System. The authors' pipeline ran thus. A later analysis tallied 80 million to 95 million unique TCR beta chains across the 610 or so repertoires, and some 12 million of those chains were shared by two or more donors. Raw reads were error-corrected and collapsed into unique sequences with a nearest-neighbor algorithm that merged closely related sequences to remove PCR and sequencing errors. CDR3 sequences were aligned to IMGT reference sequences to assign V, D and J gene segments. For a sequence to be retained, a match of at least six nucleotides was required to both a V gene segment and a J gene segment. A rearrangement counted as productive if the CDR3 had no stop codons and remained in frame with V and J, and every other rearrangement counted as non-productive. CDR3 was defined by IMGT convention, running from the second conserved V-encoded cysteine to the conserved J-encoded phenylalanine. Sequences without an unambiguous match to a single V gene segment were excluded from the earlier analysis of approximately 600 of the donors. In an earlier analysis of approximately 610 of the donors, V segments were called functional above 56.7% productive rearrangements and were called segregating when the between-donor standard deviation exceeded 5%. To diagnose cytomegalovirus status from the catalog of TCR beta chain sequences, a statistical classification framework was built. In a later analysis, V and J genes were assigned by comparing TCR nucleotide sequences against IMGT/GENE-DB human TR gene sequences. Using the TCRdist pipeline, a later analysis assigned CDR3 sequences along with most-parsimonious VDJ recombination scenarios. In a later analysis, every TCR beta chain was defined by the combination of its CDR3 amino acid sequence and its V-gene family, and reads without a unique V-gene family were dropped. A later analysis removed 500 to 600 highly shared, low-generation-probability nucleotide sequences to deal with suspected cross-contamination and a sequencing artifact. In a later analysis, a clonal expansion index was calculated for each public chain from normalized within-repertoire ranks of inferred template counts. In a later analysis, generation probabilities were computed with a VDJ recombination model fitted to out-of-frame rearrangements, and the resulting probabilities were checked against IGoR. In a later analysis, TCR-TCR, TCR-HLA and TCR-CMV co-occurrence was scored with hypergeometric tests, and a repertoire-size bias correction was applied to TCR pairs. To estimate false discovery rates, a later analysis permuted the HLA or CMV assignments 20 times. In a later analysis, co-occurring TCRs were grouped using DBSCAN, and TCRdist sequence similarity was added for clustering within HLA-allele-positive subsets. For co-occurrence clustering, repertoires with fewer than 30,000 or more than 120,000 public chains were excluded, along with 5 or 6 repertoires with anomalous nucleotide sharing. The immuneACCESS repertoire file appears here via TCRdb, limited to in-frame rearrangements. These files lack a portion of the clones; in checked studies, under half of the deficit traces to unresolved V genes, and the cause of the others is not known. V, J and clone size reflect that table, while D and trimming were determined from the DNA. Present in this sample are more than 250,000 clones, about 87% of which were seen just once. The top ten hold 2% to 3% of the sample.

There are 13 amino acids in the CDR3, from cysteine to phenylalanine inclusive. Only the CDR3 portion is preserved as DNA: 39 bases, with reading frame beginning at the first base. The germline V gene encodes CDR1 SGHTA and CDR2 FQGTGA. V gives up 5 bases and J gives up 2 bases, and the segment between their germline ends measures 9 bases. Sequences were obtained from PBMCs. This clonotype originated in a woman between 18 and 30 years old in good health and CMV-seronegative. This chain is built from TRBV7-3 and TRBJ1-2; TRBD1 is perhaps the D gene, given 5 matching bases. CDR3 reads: CASSPDRNYGYTF. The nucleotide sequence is TGTGCCAGCAGCCCCGACAGAAACTATGGCTACACCTTC.